This record looks at one T cell receptor beta chain sequence and its context. The antigen remains undetermined. These data belong to a study of vaccination effects on CD4 cells after COVID-19. When 10 to 11 days of culture had elapsed, CD4+ T cells were isolated. Every participant took two doses of the BNT162b2 or mRNA-1273 vaccine. Generated by immunoSEQ multiplex PCR, the TCRdb table keeps only in-frame clones and is missing some. Of around 49,000 clones in the sample, 72% were seen once. The sample here was CD4+ T cells from PBMCs cultured without peptide, taken after COVID-19 vaccination. The TCR originated in a human donor who received a COVID-19 vaccine.

The CDR3 DNA sequence: TGCGCCAGCAGCTTGGGGACAGGGGTCTACGAAAAACTGTTTTTT. Translated, it gives CASSLGTGVYEKLFF. The chain couples TRBV5-1 to TRBJ1-4; 9 bases line up with TRBD1. The CDR3 covers 15 residues. The V segment lost 0 bases and the J segment 8 bases; nucleotides outside the gene matches: 5. The germline V gene encodes CDR1 SGHRS and CDR2 YFSETQ. Together with reference TRBV5-1 and TRBJ1-4, the CDR3 gives the full variable domain: KAGVTQTPRYLIKTRGQQVTLSCSPISGHRSVSWYQQTPGQGLQFLFEYFSETQRNKGNFPGRFSGRQFSNSRSEMNVSTLELGDSALYLCASSLGTGVYEKLFFGSGTQLSVL.